This T cell receptor (beta chain) was captured by sequencing in a study of CD8 T cells in Susac syndrome. The multiple sclerosis controls consisted of treatment-naive patients with relapsing-remitting disease, either stable or active. In contrast to the negatively isolated CD8+ and CD4+ T cells, TEMRA cells were FACS-enriched. An amount of RNA that ranged from 0.5 to 1 ug was reverse transcribed with random hexamers. The CDR3 of TCR beta was amplified by immunoSEQ multiplex PCR across 54 Vbeta and 13 Jbeta. TCRdb reprocessed the immunoSEQ multiplex PCR reads with MiXCR, giving one entry per CDR3 protein. In the table there are about 71,000 distinct CDR3 sequences, nearly 96% of which are singletons. The V end was cut by 2 bases, the J end by 5 bases, with 12 bases between. The CDR3 contains 14 residues. CDR1 MNHEY and CDR2 SVGAGI come from the germline V gene.

The rearrangement links TRBV6-5 to TRBJ2-5, with D maybe TRBD1 (6 bases). Material: CD4+ T cells from PBMCs. The clonotype originates from a human donor with multiple sclerosis. CDR3 bases: TGTGCCAGCAGTTACGGCAGGGGCCAGGAGACCCAGTACTTC. It yields the protein CASSYGRGQETQYF.